Following are 17 T cell receptor beta chains from one sample sequenced in a study of T cells after yellow fever vaccination. Each CDR3 protein gets one entry after TCRdb re-called the 5' RACE reads with MiXCR. The data contain under 300,000 distinct CDR3 sequences, 13% of them singletons. Material: CD4+ T cells sorted from PBMCs, obtained 45 days after the yellow fever booster vaccination. The receptors originated from a young man who received the YFV17D yellow fever vaccine.

V gene TRBV5-1 combines with J gene TRBJ2-1, with 7 positions matching TRBD2. Germline-derived CDR1 and CDR2 are SGHRS and YFSETQ. The V gene end was trimmed by 4 bases and the J gene end by 2 bases; junction bases not matched to a gene: 6. The CDR3 spans 15 residues. The CDR3 DNA follows: TGCGCCAGCAGCCCTACCGGGACTACCTACAATGAGCAGTTCTTC. Translating gives CASSPTGTTYNEQFF. The full variable domain, with the rest looked up from reference TRBV5-1 and TRBJ2-1, is KAGVTQTPRYLIKTRGQQVTLSCSPISGHRSVSWYQQTPGQGLQFLFEYFSETQRNKGNFPGRFSGRQFSNSRSEMNVSTLELGDSALYLCASSPTGTTYNEQFFGPGTRLTVL.

Worth noting for this clonotype: One end of the junction is discordant with germline, which a read error may explain. The chain is built from TRBV9 and TRBJ2-2; D assignment may be TRBD1 or TRBD2 (5 bases each). Germline CDR1 reads SGDLS; CDR2 reads YYNGEE. This CDR3 has 14 amino acids. For the CDR3, the DNA is TGTGCCAGCAGCGTAGATACAAACACCGGGGACCTGTTTTTT. Its translation is CASSVDTNTGDLFF.

This sequence joins TRBV11-2 and TRBJ1-2; D is possibly TRBD1 (6 bases). Trimming took 0 bases from V and 6 from J, leaving 17 bases between them. This CDR3 has 16 amino acids. From germline, CDR1 is SGHAT and CDR2 FQNNGV. Here the CDR3 reads CASSLEAYGTSNGYTF. The CDR3 region has the DNA TGTGCCAGCAGCTTAGAGGCATATGGGACATCCAATGGCTACACCTTC.

This clonotype showed up many times. This chain joins TRBV7-2 and TRBJ1-4; maybe TRBD1 (5 bases). The CDR3 extends over 15 amino acids. CDR1 is SGHTA and CDR2 is FQGNSA in the germline V gene. Trimming stripped 5 bases from V and 7 bases from J, with 17 bases between. The chain's CDR3 is CASSITGGFGEKLFF. CDR3 sequence (DNA): TGTGCCAGCAGCATAACCGGGGGGTTCGGTGAAAAACTGTTTTTT.

Comments on this clonotype: A read error may explain this, as a much larger clone is one base away. V is TRBV20-1 and J is TRBJ2-5, with unresolved D. CDR1 and CDR2 from the germline V gene are DFQATT and SNEGSKA (reference sequence). V lost 3 bases, J lost 5 bases, and 19 bases lay in between. The CDR3 contains 15 residues. The CDR3 here is CSARRWEAVDETQYF. CDR3 sequence (DNA): TGCAGTGCTAGGAGATGGGAAGCAGTCGATGAGACCCAGTACTTC.

This clonotype has a handful of counts. This sequence joins TRBV7-8 and TRBJ2-5; tentatively, D is TRBD2 (6 bases). Trimming took off 5 bases at V and 1 base at J, with 14 bases between the two ends. There are 15 residues in the CDR3. Germline V CDR1 and CDR2: SGHVS, FQNEAQ. DNA of the CDR3: TGTGCCAGCAGCCCATATGGCGGGATCCAAGAGACCCAGTACTTC. Protein sequence: CASSPYGGIQETQYF.

In this sample, this clonotype turned up many times. The CDR3 reads CASSPRREGPYNEQFF. In DNA, the CDR3 is TGTGCCAGCTCACCGAGGCGGGAGGGCCCCTACAATGAGCAGTTCTTC. The chain carries TRBV6-5 and TRBJ2-1; 9 nucleotides agree with TRBD2. The CDR3 is 16 amino acids. The germline CDR1 and CDR2 sequences are MNHEY and SVGAGI. After removal of 8 bases from V and 2 bases from J, the junction contained 10 bases not matched to a gene.

This clonotype was seen at least ten times. The chain couples TRBV6-5 to TRBJ1-5; D not resolved. Germline-derived CDR1 and CDR2 are MNHEY and SVGAGI. V was clipped by 0 bases and J by 0 bases, with 15 bases between them. The CDR3 length is 18 residues. In DNA, the CDR3 is TGTGCCAGCAGTTACTCGAGTAGGGAGAATTATAGCAATCAGCCCCAGCATTTT. Protein: CASSYSSRENYSNQPQHF.

In its sample, this clonotype was seen a few times. The chain links TRBV6-5 to TRBJ2-2; 8 bases are shared with TRBD2. The CDR3 has 16 residues. V lost 6 bases to trimming and J lost 3 bases; unmatched junction nucleotides: 9. CDR1 and CDR2 from the germline V gene are MNHEY and SVGAGI. This CDR3 is CASSYRPSGHTGELFF. As DNA, the CDR3 is TGTGCCAGCAGCTATCGTCCTAGCGGGCACACCGGGGAGCTGTTTTTT.

The chain uses TRBV7-2 and TRBJ1-5; D call uncertain. The CDR3 is 14 residues long. V was trimmed by 5 bases and J by 2 bases, leaving 10 bases between them. The germline V gene encodes CDR1 SGHTA and CDR2 FQGNSA. This CDR3 reads CASSQRLGNQPQHF. CDR3 nucleotides: TGTGCCAGCAGCCAGAGGTTGGGCAATCAGCCCCAGCATTTT.

This clonotype was seen a few times. The chain recombines TRBV2 with TRBJ2-1, with TRBD1 matching 9 bases. CDR1 is SNHLY, CDR2 FYNNEI, per germline. The CDR3 sequence is 15 residues long. The J segment lost 9 bases and the V segment lost 6 bases, leaving 12 bases of the junction unmatched. CDR3 sequence (DNA): TGTGCCAGCAGACTACAGGGGGCTAGCACGATTGAGCAGTTCTTC. This encodes CASRLQGASTIEQFF.

V and J are TRBV18 and TRBJ2-7, with TRBD2 matching 10 bases. V lost 2 bases and J lost 4; bases outside the gene matches: 11. Looked up from germline, CDR1 is KGHSH and CDR2 is LQKENI. This CDR3 is 17 amino acids long. CDR3 sequence (DNA): TGTGCCAGCTCACCAAGGGGGCAATCTAGCGGGAGTTACGAGCAGTACTTC. This codes for CASSPRGQSSGSYEQYF.

The rearrangement links TRBV7-3 to TRBJ2-1; 13 bases are a match to TRBD2. The CDR3 runs to 19 residues. The J segment lost 2 bases and the V segment lost 1 base, leaving 8 bases of the junction unmatched. From germline, CDR1 is SGHTA and CDR2 FQGTGA. The DNA of the CDR3 is TGTGCCAGCAGCTTAAGAGGGCCGGGACTAGCGGGACCCTACAATGAGCAGTTCTTC. As protein: CASSLRGPGLAGPYNEQFF.

The chain joins TRBV20-1 to TRBJ1-5; D perhaps matches TRBD1 (6 bases). This CDR3 region has 18 residues. The V gene's germline CDR1 is DFQATT and CDR2 SNEGSKA (reference sequence). The ends were cut back, 0 bases at V and 0 bases at J, with 18 bases in the middle. The CDR3 sequence: CSARDRGRGSDSNQPQHF. CDR3 coding DNA: TGCAGTGCTAGAGATCGAGGCAGGGGAAGTGATAGCAATCAGCCCCAGCATTTT.

This clonotype occurred a few times. The gene calls are TRBV20-1 and TRBJ1-5; 11 bases are shared with TRBD1. Germline trimming cut 1 base from V and 5 bases from J; bases unmatched to any gene: 4. Germline values: CDR1 DFQATT, CDR2 SNEGSKA (reference sequence). The CDR3 runs to 15 residues. The CDR3 DNA sequence: TGCAGTGCTAGAGTGGGACAGGGGGTGGATCAGCCCCAGCATTTT. Residues: CSARVGQGVDQPQHF.

At least ten counts were recorded for this clonotype. The V and J genes are TRBV5-1 and TRBJ2-1; perhaps TRBD1 as D (6 bases). This CDR3 has 15 residues. V dropped 5 bases and J dropped 2 bases, with 14 bases sitting between them. CDR1 SGHRS and CDR2 YFSETQ come from the germline V gene. CDR3 bases: TGCGCCAGCAGGTTCGGGACAACCCCCTACAATGAGCAGTTCTTC. It translates to CASRFGTTPYNEQFF.

In this sample, this clonotype turned up a few times. The rearrangement uses TRBV3-1 and TRBJ2-3; the match to TRBD1 covers 8 bases. Germline-derived CDR1 and CDR2 are LGHDT and YNNKEL (reference sequence). Losses at the gene ends were 4 bases for V and 2 bases for J; bases not matched to a gene: 5. This CDR3 region has 15 residues. CDR3 sequence: CASSPDRALTDTQYF. In DNA, the CDR3 is TGTGCCAGCAGCCCGGACAGGGCCCTCACAGATACGCAGTATTTT.